What follows are 32 T cell receptor beta chains derived from one specimen sequenced in a study of T cell clones after liver transplantation. The table came from immunoSEQ multiplex PCR; TCRdb's copy has only in-frame clones and leaves some out. The sample records about 100,000 clones, 75% to 90% being singletons. The input for sequencing was CD4+ T cells from blood, taken before liver transplant. Every receptor here comes from a human donor who received a liver transplant.

This chain connects TRBV4-1 to TRBJ2-7, with D possibly TRBD2 on 6 matching bases. V gave up 0 bases and J gave up 4 bases, with 13 bases separating them. Germline CDR1 and CDR2: MGHRA and YSYEKL. The CDR3 covers 15 residues. The CDR3: CASSQDPFSGYEQYF. The CDR3 DNA follows: TGCGCCAGCAGCCAAGACCCCTTTAGCGGTTACGAGCAGTACTTC.

This CDR3 reads CASSHLTRRMEAFF. The CDR3 nucleotides are TGTGCCAGCAGCCACCTGACCCGACGGATGGAAGCTTTCTTT. The gene calls are TRBV11-2 and TRBJ1-1, with unresolved D. CDR1 is SGHAT and CDR2 is FQNNGV in the germline V gene. Trimming cost V 5 bases and J 8 bases, with 18 bases left between them. This CDR3 region has 14 residues. Looking up the rest from reference TRBV11-2 and TRBJ1-1 gives the full variable domain: EAGVAQSPRYKIIEKRQSVAFWCNPISGHATLYWYQQILGQGPKLLIQFQNNGVVDDSQLPKDRFSAERLKGVDSTLKIQPAKLEDSAVYLCASSHLTRRMEAFFGQGTRLTVV.

The chain carries TRBV19 and TRBJ1-5; weak D call: TRBD1 (5 bases). V lost 6 bases and J lost 2, with 17 bases in between. The CDR3 loop spans 16 amino acids. Looked up from germline, CDR1 is LNHDA and CDR2 is SQIVND (reference sequence). The CDR3 DNA follows: TGTGCCAGTAGGAGGTGGGACGGTGTTGGCAATCAGCCCCAGCATTTT. Encoded protein: CASRRWDGVGNQPQHF.

By frequency in the sample, this clone is medium-sized. This chain connects TRBV28 to TRBJ1-5; 7 positions match TRBD1. Germline V gene lookup returns CDR1 MDHEN and CDR2 SYDVKM. With 6 bases clipped from V and 2 bases from J, the junction kept 7 bases outside the gene matches. The CDR3 runs 15 residues. CDR3 DNA sequence: TGTGCCAGCAGCGGCGAGGGGGCTGGCAATCAGCCCCAGCATTTT. It is translated as CASSGEGAGNQPQHF.

The chain uses TRBV5-1 and TRBJ2-2; D ambiguous. The CDR3 runs to 13 residues. Germline V lookup: CDR1 SGHRS, CDR2 YFSETQ. Trimming cost V 0 bases and J 6 bases, with 6 bases left between them. CDR3 region: CASSLAAAGELFF. DNA for the CDR3: TGCGCCAGCAGCTTGGCAGCAGCCGGGGAGCTGTTTTTT.

This clone was seen more than once but under ten times. The chain is built from TRBV5-8 and TRBJ2-1, with D possibly being TRBD1 (6 bases). Germline assignment: CDR1 SGHTS and CDR2 YDEGEE. The CDR3 has 14 amino acids. V dropped 7 bases and J dropped 1 base, with 12 bases sitting between them. Here the CDR3 reads CASLNRESYNEQFF. In DNA, the CDR3 is TGTGCCAGCCTTAACAGGGAATCCTACAATGAGCAGTTCTTC.

The CDR3 region is CASSLDRVVGYTF. Here the CDR3 DNA reads TGCGCCAGCAGCTTGGACAGGGTGGTCGGCTACACCTTC. The chain recombines TRBV5-1 with TRBJ1-2; D may be TRBD1 (6 bases). This CDR3 comprises 13 residues. Germline CDR1 reads SGHRS; CDR2 reads YFSETQ. Trimming took off 0 bases at V and 8 bases at J, with 11 bases between the two ends.

The chain carries TRBV2 and TRBJ2-7; D unresolved. The CDR3 covers 14 residues. V shed 7 bases and J shed 3 bases, with 16 bases lying between them. CDR1 SNHLY and CDR2 FYNNEI come from the germline V gene. The CDR3 region is CASKVASNLYEQYF. The CDR3 bases are TGTGCCAGCAAGGTAGCCAGCAATCTCTACGAGCAGTACTTC.

This rearrangement joins TRBV27 to TRBJ2-5; 7 bases fit TRBD1. CDR1 and CDR2 (germline): MNHEY, SMNVEV (reference sequence). The CDR3 covers 13 residues. V dropped 7 bases and J dropped 1; count of bases not matched to a gene: 3. As DNA, the CDR3 is TGTGCCAGCAAGGGACAGCTCCAAGAGACCCAGTACTTC. Encoded protein: CASKGQLQETQYF.

As to this clone: Sequence at one end of the junction differs from germline and may be a read error. V usage is TRBV6-4 and J usage is TRBJ1-1; D perhaps matches TRBD1 (5 bases). This CDR3 has 15 residues. CDR1 and CDR2 from the germline V gene are MRHNA and SNTAGT. The CDR3 bases are TGTGCCAGCAGTGACTCGGCCCCGCGGGGCGCGGTCAATTTATTT. Translation: CASSDSAPRGAVNLF.

J is TRBJ2-3 and V is TRBV28; a weak D match, TRBD2 (7 bases). Trimming left V 4 bases short and J 3 bases short, with 17 bases between. CDR1 and CDR2 from the germline V gene are MDHEN and SYDVKM. The length of the CDR3 is 16 residues. CDR3 region: CASSSPRGGRTDTQYF. As DNA, the CDR3 is TGTGCCAGCAGTTCCCCTAGGGGGGGGCGAACAGATACGCAGTATTTT.

The J gene is TRBJ2-7, the V gene TRBV7-8, with D perhaps TRBD2 (7 bases). Per the germline V gene, CDR1 is SGHVS and CDR2 is FQNEAQ. Trimming removed 5 bases at V and 5 bases at J, with 22 bases between. This CDR3 is 16 amino acids long. CDR3 region: CASSPRGGGTPDEQYF. Here the CDR3 DNA reads TGTGCCAGCAGCCCAAGGGGGGGCGGGACCCCTGACGAGCAGTACTTC. Full variable domain (missing parts from reference TRBV7-8 and TRBJ2-7): GAGVSQSPRYKVAKRGQDVALRCDPISGHVSLFWYQQALGQGPEFLTYFQNEAQLDKSGLPSDRFFAERPEGSVSTLKIQRTQQEDSAVYLCASSPRGGGTPDEQYFGPGTRLTVT.

The chain carries TRBV2 and TRBJ2-3, with a tentative D call TRBD2 (6 bases). The V end was cut by 4 bases, the J end by 0 bases, with 11 bases between. This CDR3 is 15 amino acids long. Germline CDR1 is SNHLY and CDR2 is FYNNEI. CDR3 bases: TGTGCCAGCAGTGTTAGCGGAGCGAGCACAGATACGCAGTATTTT. Residues: CASSVSGASTDTQYF.

The chain joins TRBV11-2 to TRBJ2-1; 10 bases map to TRBD2. V shed 7 bases and J 0 bases; nucleotides not matched to a gene: 9. The germline gives CDR1 SGHAT, CDR2 FQNNGV. The CDR3 length is 17 residues. The CDR3 nucleotides are TGTGCCAGCACCCTTCTAGCGGGAGACCCCTCCTACAATGAGCAGTTCTTC. It codes for CASTLLAGDPSYNEQFF.

This sequence joins TRBV4-1 and TRBJ2-5, with D uncertain. The length of the CDR3 is 16 residues. V was shortened by 4 bases and J by 4 bases, with 19 bases between the two germline ends. The V gene's germline CDR1 is MGHRA and CDR2 YSYEKL. Here the CDR3 reads CASSPNSGTRAETQYF. The CDR3 DNA is TGCGCCAGCAGCCCGAACTCAGGTACCCGGGCAGAGACCCAGTACTTC.

This sequence joins TRBV6-6 and TRBJ2-7, with a tentative D call TRBD1 (5 bases). CDR3 length equals 14 residues. Germline V gives CDR1 MNHNY, CDR2 SVGAGI (reference sequence). V shed 6 bases and J shed 0 bases, with 12 bases lying between them. In DNA, the CDR3 is TGTGCCAGCAGACCGACAGCGAGCTCCTACGAGCAGTACTTC. It translates to CASRPTASSYEQYF.

The chain has TRBV10-1 and TRBJ1-1, with D uncertain. Trimming stripped 4 bases from V and 2 bases from J, with 8 bases between. This CDR3 is built from 13 residues. In germline, CDR1 is WNHNN, CDR2 SYGVQD (reference sequence). The CDR3 sequence: CASSGKVNTEAFF. The CDR3 DNA follows: TGCGCCAGCAGTGGGAAAGTAAACACTGAAGCTTTCTTT.

The gene calls are TRBV25-1 and TRBJ2-2; D is unresolved. The CDR3 is 15 amino acids. Germline CDR1 MGHDK, CDR2 SYGVNS. The germline V and J ends were trimmed by 6 bases and 3 bases, with 14 bases remaining between them. The CDR3 coding sequence is TGTGCCAGCAGGGAGAAAGGGTGGGACACCGGGGAGCTGTTTTTT. It specifies CASREKGWDTGELFF. Full variable domain (remainder filled in from reference TRBV25-1 and TRBJ2-2): EADIYQTPRYLVIGTGKKITLECSQTMGHDKMYWYQQDPGMELHLIHYSYGVNSTEKGDLSSESTVSRIRTEHFPLTLESARPSHTSQYLCASREKGWDTGELFFGEGSRLTVL.

V usage is TRBV7-3 and J usage is TRBJ2-3; 8 positions agree with TRBD1. The germline V gene has CDR1 SGHTA and CDR2 FQGTGA. The CDR3 contains 14 residues. V lost 5 bases and J lost 3; bases outside the gene matches: 4. CDR3 sequence: CASSPGQATDTQYF. The CDR3 DNA reads TGTGCCAGCAGCCCGGGACAGGCAACAGATACGCAGTATTTT. The entire variable domain, with the rest obtained from reference TRBV7-3 and TRBJ2-3, is as follows: GAGVSQTPSNKVTEKGKYVELRCDPISGHTALYWYRQSLGQGPEFLIYFQGTGAADDSGLPNDRFFAVRPEGSVSTLKIQRTERGDSAVYLCASSPGQATDTQYFGPGTRLTVL.

This chain links TRBV6-1 with TRBJ2-1; 9 positions match TRBD2. The J segment lost 7 bases and the V segment lost 3 bases, leaving 19 bases of the junction unmatched. Germline loops: CDR1 MNHNS, CDR2 SASEGT. The CDR3 runs to 19 residues. The CDR3 spells CASSEWPSGTDLIFNEQFF. CDR3 bases: TGTGCCAGCAGTGAGTGGCCTAGCGGGACGGATCTAATTTTTAATGAGCAGTTCTTC.

The chain combines TRBV14 with TRBJ2-7; D call uncertain. This CDR3 is 14 amino acids long. Germline V lookup: CDR1 SGHDN, CDR2 FVKESK. V was cut by 4 bases and J by 5 bases, with 15 bases left in between. This CDR3 reads CASSPGRWNDEQYF. CDR3 DNA: TGTGCCAGCAGCCCGGGCCGCTGGAACGACGAGCAGTACTTC.

This CDR3 is CASSDGTGRYTEAFF. The CDR3 nucleotides are TGTGCCAGCAGTGACGGGACAGGGAGGTACACTGAAGCTTTCTTT. V usage is TRBV25-1 and J usage is TRBJ1-1; 9 bases line up with TRBD1. The CDR3 consists of 15 residues. Germline V gene data show CDR1 as MGHDK and CDR2 as SYGVNS. With V trimmed by 3 bases and J by 3 bases, 5 bases remained unmatched.

This chain joins TRBV7-9 and TRBJ1-2; TRBD1 aligns across 8 bases. CDR3 length equals 17 residues. Germline loops: CDR1 SEHNR, CDR2 FQNEAQ (reference sequence). J was trimmed by 2 bases and V by 2 bases; bases with no gene match: 10. In nucleotides, the CDR3 is TGTGCCAGCAGCTTATCGACAGGGGCGGCTAGCAACTATGGCTACACCTTC. Its protein product is CASSLSTGAASNYGYTF.

V is TRBV19 and J is TRBJ2-1; no clear D gene. Per germline, CDR1 LNHDA and CDR2 SQIVND (reference sequence). Between the trimmed V and J ends, which lost 5 bases and 7 bases, there was a span of 21 bases. This CDR3 has 16 amino acids. The CDR3, as DNA: TGTGCCAGTAGTCTTCCCCCCGGACGGGCTCGTAATGAGCAGTTCTTC. Its protein product is CASSLPPGRARNEQFF.

The chain recombines TRBV6-5 with TRBJ1-2; 9 nucleotides align to TRBD1. Germline CDR1 and CDR2: MNHEY and SVGAGI. CDR3 length: 15 residues. V lost 5 bases and J lost 1; bases outside the gene matches: 5. The CDR3 sequence: CASSPDRGNNYGYTF. The CDR3, as DNA: TGTGCCAGCAGTCCCGACAGGGGGAATAACTATGGCTACACCTTC.

J is TRBJ1-3 and V is TRBV19; TRBD1 might be the D (5 bases). The CDR3 is 16 amino acids. Germline V gene lookup returns CDR1 LNHDA and CDR2 SQIVND (reference sequence). V dropped 7 bases and J dropped 0 bases, with 16 bases sitting between them. CDR3 DNA sequence: TGTGCCAGTACCCCGGGACTCACGAGCTCTGGAAACACCATATATTTT. This gives the protein CASTPGLTSSGNTIYF.

This clone was observed once. V gene TRBV9 combines with J gene TRBJ2-4; tentative D call: TRBD1 (5 bases). Between the trimmed V and J ends, which lost 0 bases and 7 bases, there was a span of 14 bases. From germline, CDR1 is SGDLS and CDR2 YYNGEE. This CDR3 region has 15 residues. The CDR3, as DNA: TGTGCCAGCAGCGTAGAAGGGGTGATCGGGAACATTCAGTACTTC. This codes for CASSVEGVIGNIQYF.

The CDR3 DNA follows: TGTGCCAGCAGCTTAGCCAGACGTGGCTACACCTTC. Protein product: CASSLARRGYTF. The chain links TRBV7-2 to TRBJ1-2; no reliable D call. Germline CDR1 and CDR2: SGHTA and FQGNSA. This CDR3 region has 12 residues. The germline V and J ends were trimmed by 0 bases and 7 bases, with 6 bases remaining between them.

This clone came up once. The CDR3 sequence: CASSQDQGKTEAFF. The CDR3 DNA sequence: TGCGCCAGCAGCCAAGATCAGGGTAAGACTGAAGCTTTCTTT. This chain connects TRBV4-1 to TRBJ1-1; maybe TRBD1 (5 bases). Trimming pared 0 bases from V and 5 bases from J, leaving 10 bases between. The CDR3 extends over 14 amino acids. The germline gives CDR1 MGHRA, CDR2 YSYEKL.

This clone turned up a few times. The gene calls are TRBV2 and TRBJ2-4; D unresolved. CDR1 and CDR2 from the germline V gene are SNHLY and FYNNEI. V shed 3 bases and J shed 2 bases, with 8 bases lying between them. The CDR3 loop spans 14 amino acids. CDR3 sequence (DNA): TGTGCCAGCAGTGAGGCGTCTACCAAAAACATTCAGTACTTC. It specifies CASSEASTKNIQYF. The full variable domain, its missing parts supplied by reference TRBV2 and TRBJ2-4, is EPEVTQTPSHQVTQMGQEVILRCVPISNHLYFYWYRQILGQKVEFLVSFYNNEISEKSEIFDDQFSVERPDGSNFTLKIRSTKLEDSAMYFCASSEASTKNIQYFGAGTRLSVL.

The V gene is TRBV7-9, the J gene TRBJ2-3; D is possibly TRBD1 (5 bases). CDR3 size: 15 residues. Deletions cut 5 bases from V and 0 bases from J, with 12 bases between. Germline CDR1 is SEHNR and CDR2 is FQNEAQ (reference sequence). CDR3 sequence: CASSPSRVSTDTQYF. The CDR3 bases are TGTGCCAGCAGCCCGAGCAGGGTGAGCACAGATACGCAGTATTTT.

The rearrangement uses TRBV19 and TRBJ1-2; 8 nucleotides line up with TRBD1. V shed 4 bases and J 8 bases; nucleotides not matched to a gene: 3. The CDR3 is 12 residues long. Germline loops: CDR1 LNHDA, CDR2 SQIVND (reference sequence). CDR3 nucleotides: TGTGCCAGTAGTAGACAGGGGAACGGCTACACCTTC. It translates to CASSRQGNGYTF.